The 14 T cell receptor beta chains below come from one sample, sequenced in a study of Ad26.COV2.S vaccination and SARS-CoV-2 variants. Regarding treatment: around 19 received Ad26.COV2.S at low or high dose, single or two shots; about 5 received placebo; per-sample allocation not given. Day 63 following the first vaccine or placebo injection was when the samples were taken. TCRdb's table, derived via immunoSEQ multiplex PCR, lists solely in-frame clones and lacks some. The data show about 440,000 clones, 90% seen once. Sequencing was performed on peripheral blood, taken in a trial of Ad26.COV2.S vaccine versus placebo. These receptors came from a person between 18 and 65 years old who received the Ad26.COV2.S COVID-19 vaccine or a placebo.

The chain carries TRBV29-1 and TRBJ2-3; TRBD2 aligns across 15 bases. Germline V gives CDR1 SQVTM, CDR2 ANQGSEA. The CDR3 contains 18 residues. V lost 6 bases, J lost 1 base, and 11 bases stayed unmatched. This chain's CDR3 is CSVTGGLAGGPGTDTQYF. The CDR3 nucleotides read TGCAGCGTGACAGGAGGACTAGCGGGAGGGCCGGGCACAGATACGCAGTATTTT.

This chain connects TRBV10-3 to TRBJ2-5; D perhaps matches TRBD2 (5 bases). Germline assignment: CDR1 ENHRY and CDR2 SYGVKD. Deletions cut 8 bases from V and 0 bases from J, with 10 bases between. The CDR3 length is 13 residues. CDR3 loop: CAIGLADQETQYF. The CDR3 nucleotides are TGTGCCATCGGGCTAGCCGACCAAGAGACCCAGTACTTC.

V is TRBV2 and J is TRBJ2-7; 8 bases line up with TRBD1. The V gene end was trimmed by 4 bases and the J gene end by 7 bases; junction bases not matched to a gene: 9. CDR3 length: 14 residues. Germline-derived CDR1 and CDR2 are SNHLY and FYNNEI. The CDR3 region has the DNA TGTGCCAGCAGTGCCGGGACAGGAGTGGGGGAGCAGTACTTC. Translated: CASSAGTGVGEQYF.

The CDR3 loop reads CAKTVGAANRPQHF. As DNA, the CDR3 is TGTGCCAAAACGGTCGGGGCCGCGAATCGGCCCCAGCATTTT. This sequence joins TRBV21-1 and TRBJ1-5. TRBV21-1 is noted as a pseudogene. This CDR3 is built from 14 residues.

V usage is TRBV19 and J usage is TRBJ2-1; D is uncertain. Germline CDR1 LNHDA, CDR2 SQIVND (reference sequence). The ends were cut back, 0 bases at V and 4 bases at J, with 13 bases in the middle. This CDR3 spans 16 amino acids. CDR3 sequence reads: CASSIDLGPLYNEQFF. CDR3 DNA: TGTGCCAGTAGTATAGATCTTGGACCTTTATACAATGAGCAGTTCTTC.

DNA for the CDR3: TGTGCCAGCAGCCATAGGGGGGCTGAGCGCCTAAGCTCCTACGAGCAGTACTTC. Encoded protein: CASSHRGAERLSSYEQYF. The J gene is TRBJ2-7, the V gene TRBV21-1. TRBV21-1 is deemed a pseudogene. The CDR3 is 18 amino acids.

The chain combines TRBV5-4 with TRBJ2-3, with D uncertain. Germline-derived CDR1 and CDR2 are SGHNT and YYREEE (reference sequence). V lost 1 base and J lost 7, with 16 bases in between. This CDR3 contains 15 residues. The DNA of the CDR3 is TGTGCCAGCAGCTTGCGCGGTAGAATGCAGAATACGCAGTATTTT. Protein: CASSLRGRMQNTQYF.

The chain joins TRBV7-3 to TRBJ2-7; TRBD2 aligns across 9 bases. The CDR3 extends over 15 amino acids. CDR1 and CDR2 from the germline V gene are SGHTA and FQGTGA. V was pared by 1 base and J by 4 bases, with 5 bases of the junction left unmatched. Here the CDR3 reads CASSLNAGGPYEQYF. The CDR3 region has the DNA TGTGCCAGCAGCTTAAACGCGGGAGGGCCGTACGAGCAGTACTTC.

The rearrangement uses TRBV3-1 (or the pseudogene TRBV3-2) and TRBJ1-5; tentatively, D is TRBD1 (5 bases). The CDR3 is 15 residues long. The germline gives CDR1 LGHDT, CDR2 YNNKEL (reference sequence). Deletions cut 6 bases from V and 3 bases from J, with 15 bases between. For the CDR3, the DNA is TGTGCCAGCAGAAACTCTCGACAGCCCAATCAGCCCCAGCATTTT. Translation gives CASRNSRQPNQPQHF.

The chain links TRBV7-8 to TRBJ2-1, with 9 bases matching TRBD2. With 4 bases clipped from V and 9 bases from J, the junction kept 10 bases outside the gene matches. The CDR3 runs 15 residues. CDR1 SGHVS and CDR2 FQNEAQ come from the germline V gene. The CDR3 protein is CASSSLGLAYGEQFF. The CDR3 region has the DNA TGTGCCAGCAGCTCGTTGGGACTAGCTTATGGTGAGCAGTTCTTC.

The chain is built from TRBV27 and TRBJ2-7; D may be TRBD2 (7 bases). This CDR3 spans 14 amino acids. Trimming removed 6 bases at V and 4 bases at J, with 16 bases between. CDR1 and CDR2 from the germline V gene are MNHEY and SMNVEV (reference sequence). The CDR3 DNA sequence: TGTGCCAGCAGCCGCCGGGGGGCCGGGTACGAGCAGTACTTC. This codes for CASSRRGAGYEQYF.

The rearrangement joins TRBV7-2 to TRBJ1-2, with 9 nucleotides matching TRBD1. The CDR3 consists of 14 residues. Looked up from germline, CDR1 is SGHTA and CDR2 is FQGNSA. V shed 3 bases, J shed 8 bases, and the junction held 7 bases outside the gene matches. The CDR3 DNA is TGTGCCAGCAGCTTGGGGACAGGGTCTCCGGGCTACACCTTC. Protein product: CASSLGTGSPGYTF.

The chain combines TRBV27 with TRBJ1-6; TRBD1 agrees at 8 bases. In germline, CDR1 is MNHEY, CDR2 SMNVEV (reference sequence). Trimming removed 6 bases from V and 7 bases from J; junction bases left unmatched: 11. There are 16 residues in the CDR3. In nucleotides, the CDR3 is TGTGCCAGCAGAATACCCCGGGACAGGTTCAATTCACCCCTCCACTTT. It codes for CASRIPRDRFNSPLHF.

This clone was observed at least ten times. This chain connects TRBV4-1 to TRBJ1-2; D is unresolved. Per the germline V gene, CDR1 is MGHRA and CDR2 is YSYEKL. V lost 0 bases and J lost 8, with 13 bases in between. There are 14 residues in the CDR3. The CDR3 region has the DNA TGCGCCAGCAGCCAAGATAGAACCATTGAGGGCTACACCTTC. It is translated as CASSQDRTIEGYTF.